The TCR beta chain described here comes from a study of human T cells and chemical hapten exposure. Time point here: pre-sensitization, week 0. Treatment specified: therapeutic diphenylcyclopropenone sensitization with weekly scalp DPC. Donors, patients with alopecia ranging from 18 to 70 years old and judged suitable for DPC, provided samples. Total RNA was isolated from whole blood that had not been fractionated. Individual cDNA molecules had unique molecular identifiers attached to them by the library. TCRdb reanalysed the RACE reads using MiXCR and keeps one entry per CDR3 protein. The repertoire holds around 120,000 distinct CDR3 sequences, with roughly 12% as singletons. CDR1 is SGHRS and CDR2 is YFSETQ in the germline V gene. This CDR3 contains 17 residues. With respect to this clonotype: A much more abundant neighbour one base away suggests this may be a read error.

V usage is TRBV5-1 and J usage is TRBJ1-6; 11 nucleotides match TRBD1. Sequenced here: whole blood, sampled in connection with sensitization to the hapten diphenylcyclopropenone (DPC). The receptor was isolated from a woman aged 18-30 years with alopecia areata. Some clones in this sample may be carry-over from other donors' samples. This CDR3 reads CTSSLEAGQGVSSPLHF. CDR3 coding DNA: TGCACCAGCAGCTTGGAAGCGGGACAGGGGGTTTCTTCACCCCTCCACTTT.